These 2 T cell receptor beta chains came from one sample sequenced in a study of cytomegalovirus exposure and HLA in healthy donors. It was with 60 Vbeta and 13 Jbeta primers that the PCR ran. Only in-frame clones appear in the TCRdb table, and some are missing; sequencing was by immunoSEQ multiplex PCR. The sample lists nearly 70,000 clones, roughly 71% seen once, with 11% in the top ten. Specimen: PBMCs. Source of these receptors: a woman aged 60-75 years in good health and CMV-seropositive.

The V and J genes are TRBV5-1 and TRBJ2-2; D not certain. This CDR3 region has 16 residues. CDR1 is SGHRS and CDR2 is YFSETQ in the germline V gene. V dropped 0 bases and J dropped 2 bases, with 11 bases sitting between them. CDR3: CASSLGAVANTGELFF. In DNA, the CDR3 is TGCGCCAGCAGCTTGGGGGCCGTGGCTAACACCGGGGAGCTGTTTTTT.

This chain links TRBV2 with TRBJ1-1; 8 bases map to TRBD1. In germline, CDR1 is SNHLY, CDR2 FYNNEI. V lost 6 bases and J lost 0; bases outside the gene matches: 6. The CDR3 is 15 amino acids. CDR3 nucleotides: TGTGCCAGCAGCCTCGGACAGGGTCTGAACACTGAAGCTTTCTTT. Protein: CASSLGQGLNTEAFF.